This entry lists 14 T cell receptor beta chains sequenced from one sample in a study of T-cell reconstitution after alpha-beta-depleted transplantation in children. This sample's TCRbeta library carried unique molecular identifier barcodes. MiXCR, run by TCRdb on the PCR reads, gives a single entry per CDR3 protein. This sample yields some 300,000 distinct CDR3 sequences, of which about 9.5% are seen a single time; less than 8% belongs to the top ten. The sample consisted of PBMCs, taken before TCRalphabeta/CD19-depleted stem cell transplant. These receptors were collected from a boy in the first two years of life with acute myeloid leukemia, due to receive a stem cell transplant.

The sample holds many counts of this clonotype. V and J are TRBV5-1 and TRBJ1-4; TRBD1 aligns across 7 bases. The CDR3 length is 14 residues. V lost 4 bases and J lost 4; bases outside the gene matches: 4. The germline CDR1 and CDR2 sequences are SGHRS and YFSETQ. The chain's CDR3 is CASSGGQINEKLFF. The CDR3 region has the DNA TGCGCCAGCAGCGGGGGACAGATTAATGAAAAACTGTTTTTT.

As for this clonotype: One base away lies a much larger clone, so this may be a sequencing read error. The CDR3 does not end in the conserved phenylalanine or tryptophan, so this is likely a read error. CDR3 amino acids: CSALGQPQHC. CDR3 sequence (DNA): TGCAGTGCTCTCGGTCAGCCCCAGCATTGT. The rearrangement links TRBV20-1 to TRBJ1-5; D remains unclear. Per the germline V gene, CDR1 is DFQATT and CDR2 is SNEGSKA (reference sequence). The CDR3 runs 10 residues. The V end lost 5 bases, the J end lost 6 bases, and 5 bases lay between the germline ends.

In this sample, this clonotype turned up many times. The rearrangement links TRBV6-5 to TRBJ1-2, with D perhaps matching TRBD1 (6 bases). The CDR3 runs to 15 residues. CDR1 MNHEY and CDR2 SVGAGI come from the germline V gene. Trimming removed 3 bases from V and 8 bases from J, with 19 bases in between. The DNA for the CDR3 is TGTGCCAGCAGTTATACAGGGAACCGCCTAGCGGGCTACACCTTC. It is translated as CASSYTGNRLAGYTF.

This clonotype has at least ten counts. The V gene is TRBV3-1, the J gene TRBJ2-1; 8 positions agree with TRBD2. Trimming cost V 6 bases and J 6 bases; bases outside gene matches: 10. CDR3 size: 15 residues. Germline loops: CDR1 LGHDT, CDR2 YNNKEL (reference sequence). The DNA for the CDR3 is TGTGCCAGCAGTCCCATAAAACTAGCGGCCAATGAGCAGTTCTTC. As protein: CASSPIKLAANEQFF.

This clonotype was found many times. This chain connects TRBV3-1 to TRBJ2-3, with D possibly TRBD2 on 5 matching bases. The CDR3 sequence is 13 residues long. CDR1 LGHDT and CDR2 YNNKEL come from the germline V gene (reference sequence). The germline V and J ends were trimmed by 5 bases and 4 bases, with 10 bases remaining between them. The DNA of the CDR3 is TGTGCCAGCAGCAATCTAGCAGCAGATACGCAGTATTTT. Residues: CASSNLAADTQYF.

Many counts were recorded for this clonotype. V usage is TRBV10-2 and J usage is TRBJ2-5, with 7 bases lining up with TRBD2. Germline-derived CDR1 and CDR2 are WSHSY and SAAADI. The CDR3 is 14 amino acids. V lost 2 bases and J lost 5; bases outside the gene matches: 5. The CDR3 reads CASSEGWREETQYF. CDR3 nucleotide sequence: TGCGCCAGCAGTGAGGGGTGGCGGGAGGAGACCCAGTACTTC.

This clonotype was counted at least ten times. CDR3 sequence (DNA): TGCAGTGCTAGAGCCCGGGGGAACTATGGCTACACCTTC. Amino acid sequence: CSARARGNYGYTF. V gene TRBV20-1 combines with J gene TRBJ1-2; perhaps TRBD1 as D (5 bases). Deletions cut 1 base from V and 2 bases from J, with 8 bases between. Germline V gene data show CDR1 as DFQATT and CDR2 as SNEGSKA (reference sequence). This CDR3 is built from 13 residues.

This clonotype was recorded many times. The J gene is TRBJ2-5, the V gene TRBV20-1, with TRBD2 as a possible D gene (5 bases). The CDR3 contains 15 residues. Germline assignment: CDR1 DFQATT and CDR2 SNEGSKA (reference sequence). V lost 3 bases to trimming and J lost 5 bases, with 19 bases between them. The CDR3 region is CSASTIAPLAETQYF. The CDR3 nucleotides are TGCAGTGCTAGCACAATAGCGCCCCTCGCGGAGACCCAGTACTTC.

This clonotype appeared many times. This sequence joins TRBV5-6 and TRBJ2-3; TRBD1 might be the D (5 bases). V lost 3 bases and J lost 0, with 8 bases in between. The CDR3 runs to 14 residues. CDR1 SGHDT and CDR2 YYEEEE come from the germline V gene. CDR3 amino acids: CASSWTTSTDTQYF. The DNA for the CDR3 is TGTGCCAGCAGCTGGACAACTAGCACAGATACGCAGTATTTT.

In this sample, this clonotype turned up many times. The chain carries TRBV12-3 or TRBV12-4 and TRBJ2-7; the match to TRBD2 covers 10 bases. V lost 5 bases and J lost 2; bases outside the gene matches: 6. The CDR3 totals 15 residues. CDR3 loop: CASSAKRGGTYEQYF. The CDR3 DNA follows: TGTGCCAGCAGTGCTAAGCGGGGGGGCACCTACGAGCAGTACTTC.

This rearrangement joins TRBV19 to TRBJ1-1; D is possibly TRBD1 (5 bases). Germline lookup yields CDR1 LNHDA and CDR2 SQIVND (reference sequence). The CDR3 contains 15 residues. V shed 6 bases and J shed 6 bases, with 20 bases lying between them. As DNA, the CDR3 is TGTGCCAGTAGCCCCCGGACGGCGGGGCGGGCTGAAGCTTTCTTT. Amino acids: CASSPRTAGRAEAFF.

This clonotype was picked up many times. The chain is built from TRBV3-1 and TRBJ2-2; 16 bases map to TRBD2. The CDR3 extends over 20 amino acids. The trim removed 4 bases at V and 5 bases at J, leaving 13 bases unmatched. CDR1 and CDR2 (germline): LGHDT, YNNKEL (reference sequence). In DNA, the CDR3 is TGTGCCAGCAGCCCCTCCCGGGGACTAGCGGGGGGGCCAAGTACCGGGGAGCTGTTTTTT. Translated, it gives CASSPSRGLAGGPSTGELFF.

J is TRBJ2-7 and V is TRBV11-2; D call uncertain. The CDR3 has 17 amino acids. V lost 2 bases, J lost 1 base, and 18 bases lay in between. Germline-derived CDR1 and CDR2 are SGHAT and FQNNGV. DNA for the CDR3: TGTGCCAGCAGCTTAATCTCTGGGAAACGGAATTCCTACGAGCAGTACTTC. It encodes CASSLISGKRNSYEQYF.

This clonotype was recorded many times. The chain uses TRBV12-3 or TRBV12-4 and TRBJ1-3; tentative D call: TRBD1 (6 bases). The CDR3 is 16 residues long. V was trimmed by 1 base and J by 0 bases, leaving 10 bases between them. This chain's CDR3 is CASSLEAGASGNTIYF. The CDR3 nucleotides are TGTGCCAGCAGTTTAGAGGCAGGGGCCTCTGGAAACACCATATATTTT.